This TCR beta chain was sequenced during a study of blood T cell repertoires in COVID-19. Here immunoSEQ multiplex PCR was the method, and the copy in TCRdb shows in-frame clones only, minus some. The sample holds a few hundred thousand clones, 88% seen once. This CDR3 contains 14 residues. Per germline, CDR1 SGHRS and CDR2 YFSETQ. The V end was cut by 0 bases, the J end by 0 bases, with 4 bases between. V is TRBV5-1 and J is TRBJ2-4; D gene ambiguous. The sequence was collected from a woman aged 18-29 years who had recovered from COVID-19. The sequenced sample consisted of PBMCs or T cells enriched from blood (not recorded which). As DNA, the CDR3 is TGCGCCAGCAGCTTGGGACAAGCCAAAAACATTCAGTACTTC. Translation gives CASSLGQAKNIQYF.